The sequence of this T cell receptor (beta chain) was determined in a study of Ad26.COV2.S vaccination and SARS-CoV-2 variants. Study-wide results and caveats: Relative to placebo recipients, vaccine recipients exhibited elevated spike-specific TCR breadth.

Treatment described: about 20 received Ad26.COV2.S at low or high dose, single or two shots; several received placebo; per-sample allocation not given. Samples came from day 63 after the first vaccine or placebo injection. The germline V gene encodes CDR1 SGHKS and CDR2 YYEKEE (reference sequence). Trimming stripped 0 bases from V and 1 base from J, with 14 bases between. The CDR3 is made up of 16 amino acids. The method was immunoSEQ multiplex PCR; TCRdb's version includes in-frame clones alone and lacks a portion of them. The sample consists of 450,000 to 550,000 clones, about 89% of them appearing once. To note about this clone: Its matching antigen is unknown.

The chain links TRBV5-5 to TRBJ2-7; tentative D call: TRBD1 (6 bases). This specimen was peripheral blood, taken in a trial of Ad26.COV2.S vaccine versus placebo. This TCR derives from a person between 18 and 59 years old who received the Ad26.COV2.S COVID-19 vaccine or a placebo. The CDR3 sequence is CASSLAPDRTSYEQYF. CDR3 coding DNA: TGTGCCAGCAGCTTGGCCCCGGACAGAACTTCCTACGAGCAGTACTTC.